This TCR beta chain was documented in a study of regulatory T cells in long-lasting Graves disease. Study outcomes and limitations: TRBV28, TRBJ1-2 and TRBJ2-5 were favored in persistent disease.

According to the study, TCR beta libraries were built with iRepertoire HTBI primers and CDR3-region Arm-PCR. TCRdb re-called the multiplex PCR reads through MiXCR, storing one row per CDR3 protein. The sample yields about 310,000 distinct CDR3 sequences, around a fifth seen once. This sample's time point: persistent/refractory GD, antithyroid drugs over 5 years with positive TRAb. PBMC-extracted RNA yielded the TCR library. This clonotype was counted ten times or more. Its target is not known. This CDR3 contains 14 residues. Trimming shortened V by 2 bases and J by 4 bases, and 9 bases separated the two germline ends. Germline CDR1 and CDR2: MDHEN and SYDVKM.

The chain recombines TRBV28 with TRBJ1-5; D not certain. The sample was peripheral blood mononuclear cells (PBMCs), taken when the disease was refractory, from a patient treated with antithyroid drugs. This TCR was recovered from a female donor with Graves disease. This chain's CDR3 is CASSLRALNQPQHF. CDR3 DNA: TGTGCCAGCAGTTTAAGGGCGTTGAATCAGCCCCAGCATTTT.